Shown below are 21 T cell receptor beta chains from a single sample sequenced in a study of neoadjuvant nivolumab and ipilimumab in lung cancer (TCRdb year 2020). Receptor libraries were prepared by the immunoSEQ multiplex PCR assay. Here the immuneACCESS table is served through TCRdb, limited to in-frame sequences with V and J called. Missing clones are a known gap in these copies; in checked studies unresolved V genes cover under half, and the rest lacks a known reason. This sample lists roughly 32,000 clones; roughly 90% were detected once. Jointly, the top ten make up approximately 2.2% of the sample. The time point label for this specimen denotes: at surgical resection after neoadjuvant nivolumab +/- ipilimumab. Source: peripheral blood, taken after neoadjuvant nivolumab, alone or with ipilimumab, at or shortly before surgery. Receptors were obtained from an adult with non-small cell lung cancer.

The CDR3 sequence: CASRRAGSRETQYF. The DNA for the CDR3 is TGTGCCAGCAGACGAGCGGGAAGTAGAGAGACCCAGTACTTC. The J gene is TRBJ2-5, the V gene TRBV27; TRBD2 aligns across 7 bases. Germline V gene sequence: CDR1 MNHEY, CDR2 SMNVEV (reference sequence). This CDR3 has 14 amino acids. After removal of 6 bases from V and 4 bases from J, the junction contained 8 bases not matched to a gene.

The chain couples TRBV7-9 to TRBJ1-2, with D possibly matching TRBD1 (6 bases). The CDR3 sequence is 12 residues long. V was cut by 3 bases and J by 6 bases, with 8 bases left in between. CDR1 and CDR2 (germline): SEHNR, FQNEAQ (reference sequence). CDR3 sequence reads: CASSFTGNGYTF. CDR3 DNA: TGTGCCAGCAGCTTCACAGGGAATGGCTACACCTTC.

J is TRBJ2-1 and V is TRBV7-9; 8 bases map to TRBD2. The CDR3 is made up of 14 amino acids. Germline CDR1 and CDR2: SEHNR and FQNEAQ (reference sequence). J lost 4 bases, V lost 3 bases, and 2 bases had no gene match. In nucleotides, the CDR3 is TGTGCCAGCAGCTTCGGGGGGGCTTACAATGAGCAGTTCTTC. It yields the protein CASSFGGAYNEQFF.

The CDR3 protein is CASSSRLVGGETQYF. The CDR3 bases are TGTGCCAGCAGCTCGCGACTAGTGGGGGGGGAGACCCAGTACTTC. This sequence joins TRBV5-4 and TRBJ2-5; 7 nucleotides agree with TRBD2. The CDR3 consists of 15 residues. Germline CDR1 is SGHNT and CDR2 is YYREEE (reference sequence). Trimming at V came to 3 bases and at J to 5 bases, leaving 10 bases not matched to a gene.

V usage is TRBV7-9 and J usage is TRBJ2-3; D perhaps matches TRBD1 (5 bases). The CDR3 is 16 residues long. The V and J ends lost 1 base and 3 bases respectively, with 14 bases between them. The germline CDR1 and CDR2 sequences are SEHNR and FQNEAQ (reference sequence). The CDR3: CASSLGGARATDTQYF. CDR3 nucleotide sequence: TGTGCCAGCAGCTTAGGAGGCGCCAGGGCAACAGATACGCAGTATTTT.

This rearrangement joins TRBV6-6 to TRBJ2-3, with D perhaps assigned TRBD1 or TRBD2 (5 bases each). Trimming pared 6 bases from V and 1 base from J, leaving 14 bases between. Germline-derived CDR1 and CDR2 are MNHNY and SVGAGI (reference sequence). There are 15 residues in the CDR3. The CDR3 region has the DNA TGTGCCAGCAGGGGGGACGGGACGGGCACAGATACGCAGTATTTT. As protein: CASRGDGTGTDTQYF.

The chain joins TRBV2 to TRBJ1-5, with 9 bases lining up with TRBD1. The CDR3 spans 13 residues. The V segment lost 6 bases and the J segment 5 bases; nucleotides outside the gene matches: 2. Germline CDR1 is SNHLY and CDR2 is FYNNEI. CDR3 sequence reads: CASRQGADQPQHF. The CDR3 nucleotides read TGTGCCAGCAGACAGGGGGCGGATCAGCCCCAGCATTTT.

The chain combines TRBV29-1 with TRBJ2-7; D gene uncertain. The CDR3 is 14 residues long. V lost 4 bases and J lost 5, with 18 bases in between. CDR1 SQVTM and CDR2 ANQGSEA come from the germline V gene. Here the CDR3 DNA reads TGCAGCGTTGGTGATTCCCTCACCAGGCACGAGCAGTACTTC. Its translation: CSVGDSLTRHEQYF.

The rearrangement uses TRBV9 and TRBJ1-1, with D unresolved. Per germline, CDR1 SGDLS and CDR2 YYNGEE. This CDR3 has 14 residues. V lost 0 bases, J lost 4 bases, and 10 bases lay in between. The CDR3 reads CASSVDGEGTEAFF. Written as DNA, the CDR3 is TGTGCCAGCAGCGTAGATGGGGAGGGCACTGAAGCTTTCTTT.

The chain uses TRBV14 and TRBJ1-2; possibly TRBD1 for D (5 bases). Germline V lookup: CDR1 SGHDN, CDR2 FVKESK. CDR3 length equals 16 residues. V lost 0 bases, J lost 5 bases, and 16 bases lay in between. As DNA, the CDR3 is TGTGCCAGCAGCCAAGACAGGAAGGGACTGGCGTATGGCTACACCTTC. Its protein product is CASSQDRKGLAYGYTF. Using reference TRBV14 and TRBJ1-2 for the parts outside the CDR3, the full variable domain is EAGVTQFPSHSVIEKGQTVTLRCDPISGHDNLYWYRRVMGKEIKFLLHFVKESKQDESGMPNNRFLAERTGGTYSTLKVQPAELEDSGVYFCASSQDRKGLAYGYTFGSGTRLTVV.

This chain uses TRBV7-8 with TRBJ2-4; D remains ambiguous. The CDR3 has 12 amino acids. V was shortened by 2 bases and J by 4 bases, with 3 bases between the two germline ends. Looked up from germline, CDR1 is SGHVS and CDR2 is FQNEAQ. The CDR3 DNA reads TGTGCCAGCAGCTTAAGGAAAAACATTCAGTACTTC. This sequence encodes CASSLRKNIQYF.

This CDR3 is CASSEGLGDSETEAFF. CDR3 coding DNA: TGTGCCAGCAGTGAGGGGTTAGGGGACAGTGAAACTGAAGCTTTCTTT. This chain joins TRBV9 and TRBJ1-1, with 7 bases identical to TRBD1. The ends lost 5 bases at V and 5 bases at J; junction bases unmatched: 15. The CDR3 has 16 amino acids. CDR1 and CDR2 from the germline V gene are SGDLS and YYNGEE. Looking up the rest from reference TRBV9 and TRBJ1-1 gives the full variable domain: DSGVTQTPKHLITATGQRVTLRCSPRSGDLSVYWYQQSLDQGLQFLIQYYNGEERAKGNILERFSAQQFPDLHSELNLSSLELGDSALYFCASSEGLGDSETEAFFGQGTRLTVV.

The chain couples TRBV6-1 to TRBJ2-1; D is possibly TRBD2 (6 bases). V was trimmed by 4 bases and J by 5 bases, leaving 12 bases between them. CDR3 length: 14 residues. CDR1 and CDR2 from the germline V gene are MNHNS and SASEGT. As DNA, the CDR3 is TGTGCCAGCAGTGTAACTAGCAGCAACAATGAGCAGTTCTTC. Protein product: CASSVTSSNNEQFF.

This chain connects TRBV28 to TRBJ1-1, with D hard to call. This CDR3 comprises 12 residues. Trimming removed 1 base from V and 5 bases from J, with 5 bases in between. Germline assignment: CDR1 MDHEN and CDR2 SYDVKM. The CDR3 DNA reads TGTGCCAGCAGTTTATCAGGTACTGAAGCTTTCTTT. Protein: CASSLSGTEAFF.

The chain links TRBV5-1 to TRBJ1-4, with D perhaps TRBD1 (5 bases). The CDR3 totals 14 residues. V was shortened by 4 bases and J by 7 bases, with 14 bases between the two germline ends. The germline CDR1 and CDR2 sequences are SGHRS and YFSETQ. CDR3 sequence: CASSLGGNGEKLFF. In DNA, the CDR3 is TGCGCCAGCAGCCTCGGGGGGAACGGTGAAAAACTGTTTTTT. Together with reference TRBV5-1 and TRBJ1-4, the CDR3 gives the full variable domain: KAGVTQTPRYLIKTRGQQVTLSCSPISGHRSVSWYQQTPGQGLQFLFEYFSETQRNKGNFPGRFSGRQFSNSRSEMNVSTLELGDSALYLCASSLGGNGEKLFFGSGTQLSVL.

The genes are TRBV10-3 and TRBJ2-7; 7 bases are a match to TRBD2. J lost 6 bases, V lost 10 bases, and 12 bases had no gene match. The CDR3 loop spans 13 amino acids. In germline, CDR1 is ENHRY, CDR2 SYGVKD. DNA for the CDR3: TGTGCCACGACCGGCGGGAGATCCGGCGAGCAGTACTTC. Residues: CATTGGRSGEQYF.

This chain joins TRBV6-1 and TRBJ1-2; 9 nucleotides line up with TRBD1. This CDR3 has 12 amino acids. Unmatched junction bases numbered 2, after V lost 8 bases and J lost 4 bases. The germline CDR1 and CDR2 sequences are MNHNS and SASEGT. This CDR3 reads CASDRGFYGYTF. The CDR3 DNA sequence: TGTGCCAGCGACAGGGGGTTCTATGGCTACACCTTC.

A single count supports this clone. The rearrangement links TRBV7-3 to TRBJ2-7; TRBD1 or TRBD2 may be the D gene (5 bases each). The V gene's germline CDR1 is SGHTA and CDR2 FQGTGA. The V and J ends lost 5 bases and 0 bases respectively, with 14 bases between them. There are 15 residues in the CDR3. Here the CDR3 DNA reads TGTGCCAGCAGCCTGGGTCGGGGCAGCTCCTACGAGCAGTACTTC. Translation: CASSLGRGSSYEQYF.

The chain carries TRBV15 and TRBJ2-3; 10 bases line up with TRBD2. This CDR3 is built from 16 residues. The J segment lost 8 bases and the V segment lost 0 bases, leaving 8 bases of the junction unmatched. Germline V lookup: CDR1 LNHNV, CDR2 YYDKDF (reference sequence). The CDR3 is CATSRDLAGERATQYF. CDR3 DNA sequence: TGTGCCACCAGCAGAGATCTAGCGGGAGAGAGAGCTACGCAGTATTTT.

The V gene is TRBV11-2, the J gene TRBJ2-1; 14 bases are a match to TRBD2. This CDR3 region has 16 residues. V lost 5 bases to trimming and J lost 9 bases; unmatched junction nucleotides: 9. Germline loops: CDR1 SGHAT, CDR2 FQNNGV. The CDR3 region has the DNA TGTGCCAGCAGCCCAGAGGGACTAGCGGGAGTAGGTGAGCAGTTCTTC. Residues: CASSPEGLAGVGEQFF.

The J gene is TRBJ2-2, the V gene TRBV5-1, with a weak D call TRBD2 (6 bases). Germline assignment: CDR1 SGHRS and CDR2 YFSETQ. The CDR3 extends over 14 amino acids. V lost 3 bases and J lost 6, with 12 bases in between. The CDR3 nucleotides read TGCGCCAGCAGCTCGGGACTCCTCCCCGGGGAGCTGTTTTTT. Protein: CASSSGLLPGELFF.